This TCR beta chain came from a study of T-cell memory formation after mild COVID-19. Study in general: TCR clusters largely stayed donor specific.

Findings of the study overall: Clones which contracted sat mainly in CM and EM if CD4+, and in EMRA if CD8+.

After 5'RACE with constant-segment primers, TCR alpha and TCR beta cDNA libraries carrying sample barcodes and UMIs were obtained. TCRdb fed the 5' RACE reads into MiXCR, producing one record per CDR3 protein. Of approximately 99,000 distinct CDR3 sequences detected, 18% appear once; the ten largest clones hold 5% to 7%. This clonotype was detected a few times. The antigen remains undetermined. The CDR3 runs 15 residues. Per germline, CDR1 SGHRS and CDR2 YFSETQ. Trimming left V 5 bases short and J 2 bases short, with 17 bases between. V gene TRBV5-1 combines with J gene TRBJ2-7; D is unresolved. Sequencing was performed on PBMCs or a T cell subset sorted from them (not recorded which). This receptor was taken from a man between 18 and 29 years old who had mild COVID-19 (a few samples of this study predate the infection). Cell type and time point are not known. The CDR3 spells CASSPGPNLPYEQYF. DNA of the CDR3: TGCGCCAGCAGTCCTGGGCCTAACCTCCCCTACGAGCAGTACTTC. Drawing the rest from reference TRBV5-1 and TRBJ2-7, the complete variable domain is KAGVTQTPRYLIKTRGQQVTLSCSPISGHRSVSWYQQTPGQGLQFLFEYFSETQRNKGNFPGRFSGRQFSNSRSEMNVSTLELGDSALYLCASSPGPNLPYEQYFGPGTRLTVT.